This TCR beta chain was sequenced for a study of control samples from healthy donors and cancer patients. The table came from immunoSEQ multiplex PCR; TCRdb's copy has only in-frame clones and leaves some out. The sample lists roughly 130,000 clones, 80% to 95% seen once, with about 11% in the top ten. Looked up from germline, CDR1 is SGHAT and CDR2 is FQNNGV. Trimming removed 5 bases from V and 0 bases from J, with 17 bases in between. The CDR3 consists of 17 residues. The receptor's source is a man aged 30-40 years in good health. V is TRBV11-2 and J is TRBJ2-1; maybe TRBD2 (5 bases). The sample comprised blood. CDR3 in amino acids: CASSPSMGTSSYNEQFF. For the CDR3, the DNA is TGTGCCAGCAGCCCTTCGATGGGAACTAGCTCCTACAATGAGCAGTTCTTC.